This T cell receptor (beta chain) was observed in a study of regulatory T cells in long-lasting Graves disease. Germline V CDR1 and CDR2: SNHLY, FYNNEI. Trimming removed 11 bases from V and 0 bases from J, with 11 bases in between. The CDR3 runs 13 residues. Through Arm-PCR of CDR3 regions and iRepertoire HTBI primers, TCR beta libraries were built. From the multiplex PCR reads, TCRdb called clonotypes with MiXCR, one entry per CDR3 protein. The sample lists 550,000 to 650,000 distinct CDR3 sequences; roughly 15% were seen once. Time point defined: newly diagnosed GD, antithyroid drugs for less than 3 months. Preparation of the TCR library used RNA extracted from PBMCs. At least ten counts were recorded for this clonotype. These same records also appear under a second study, on T cells in Graves' hyperthyroidism and ophthalmopathy.

The TCR was taken from a man between 18 and 35 years old with Graves disease. The specimen was peripheral blood mononuclear cells (PBMCs), collected at new diagnosis, from a patient treated with antithyroid drugs. The chain carries TRBV2 and TRBJ2-4, with D possibly matching TRBD2 (5 bases). For the CDR3, the DNA is TGTGCCGGTAGCGCTGTAGCCAAAAACATTCAGTACTTC. This codes for CAGSAVAKNIQYF.